These 9 T cell receptor beta chains share one sample of origin, sequenced in a study of vaccination and CD4 T cells after COVID-19 (dated by TCRdb to between 2021 and 2024). Per the publication, the treatment or condition label means: approximately nine-day PBMC culture with coronavirus spike peptide pools or control peptides (ViraFEST assay). Library prep was done by PCR. Sequenced on an Illumina iSeq 100. DNA from cultured CD4+ T cells was subjected to TCR sequencing with the Oncomine TCR Beta short-read assay at the Johns Hopkins FTIC core. TCRdb handled the public reads itself, with Q25 trimming in fastp and clone calling in MiXCR, and kept productive beta chains. Records with the same CDR3 protein are collapsed into one entry carrying the most frequent genes and DNA. The sample table contains about 8,500 distinct CDR3 sequences; only one count was recorded for approximately 63% of them. The ten largest clones add up to roughly 26% of the sample.

For these receptors, no antigen is known. Specimen: CD4+ T cells from blood, cultured in vitro. The origin of the receptors is a human donor who had recovered from COVID-19.

The chain carries TRBV7-2 and TRBJ1-5; D is possibly TRBD1 (6 bases). The V end was cut by 5 bases, the J end by 4 bases, with 18 bases between. From germline, CDR1 is SGHTA and CDR2 FQGNSA. This CDR3 contains 16 residues. CDR3: CASSPRGVQMNQPQHF. The CDR3 coding sequence is TGTGCCAGCAGCCCGAGGGGGGTACAGATGAATCAGCCCCAGCATTTT.

This chain uses TRBV27 with TRBJ2-5; D is perhaps TRBD1 or TRBD2 (5 bases each). V gave up 5 bases and J gave up 5 bases, with 21 bases separating them. Germline V gene sequence: CDR1 MNHEY, CDR2 SMNVEV (reference sequence). The CDR3 contains 16 residues. The CDR3 nucleotides are TGTGCCAGCAGTCTACTGACAGCAACTAGGGTGGAGACCCAGTACTTC. This codes for CASSLLTATRVETQYF.

This chain uses TRBV6-2 or TRBV6-3 with TRBJ1-5; D gene ambiguous. The germline V gene has CDR1 MNHEY and CDR2 SVGEGT. V was clipped by 2 bases and J by 6 bases, with 11 bases between them. The CDR3 loop spans 14 amino acids. The CDR3 DNA sequence: TGTGCCAGCAGTTACGGCCGGCGGGGTCAGCCCCAGCATTTT. It is translated as CASSYGRRGQPQHF.

The genes are TRBV6-1 and TRBJ2-5; a weak D match, TRBD2 (5 bases). Germline V gene lookup returns CDR1 MNHNS and CDR2 SASEGT. The CDR3 contains 16 residues. V was pared by 6 bases and J by 4 bases, with 21 bases between. The CDR3 nucleotides read TGTGCCAGCAGACCCGGTTGGGTCAGCGGCCTAGAGACCCAGTACTTC. This codes for CASRPGWVSGLETQYF.

J is TRBJ1-6 and V is TRBV7-9, with D possibly TRBD1 on 5 matching bases. CDR1 is SEHNR, CDR2 FQNEAQ, per germline (reference sequence). V lost 3 bases, J lost 5 bases, and 14 bases lay in between. This CDR3 comprises 16 residues. CDR3 in amino acids: CASSFRVGLDNSPLHF. As DNA, the CDR3 is TGTGCCAGCAGCTTCAGGGTCGGGCTGGATAATTCACCCCTCCACTTT.

The chain has TRBV2 and TRBJ2-7; D gene ambiguous. The germline V and J ends were trimmed by 4 bases and 4 bases, with 5 bases remaining between them. Germline V gene data show CDR1 as SNHLY and CDR2 as FYNNEI. The CDR3 contains 11 residues. The CDR3 protein is CASSARYEQYF. The CDR3 bases are TGTGCCAGCAGTGCGAGGTACGAGCAGTACTTC. Full variable domain (rest looked up from reference TRBV2 and TRBJ2-7): EPEVTQTPSHQVTQMGQEVILRCVPISNHLYFYWYRQILGQKVEFLVSFYNNEISEKSEIFDDQFSVERPDGSNFTLKIRSTKLEDSAMYFCASSARYEQYFGPGTRLTVT.

The chain carries TRBV28 and TRBJ1-5; 9 nucleotides line up with TRBD1. With V trimmed by 10 bases and J by 7 bases, 14 bases remained unmatched. Per germline, CDR1 MDHEN and CDR2 SYDVKM. CDR3 length: 15 amino acids. CDR3 DNA sequence: TGTGCCACCAGCCCTACAGGGGGCTTAGGCCAGCCCCAGCATTTT. Translated, it gives CATSPTGGLGQPQHF.

This chain links TRBV5-1 with TRBJ1-2, with 9 nucleotides matching TRBD1. This CDR3 spans 16 amino acids. V shed 4 bases, J shed 8 bases, and the junction held 15 bases outside the gene matches. Germline V gene sequence: CDR1 SGHRS, CDR2 YFSETQ. For the CDR3, the DNA is TGCGCCAGCAGCCATCGGACAGGGGATCTTCTATGGGGCTACACCTTC. It translates to CASSHRTGDLLWGYTF.

J is TRBJ2-1 and V is TRBV7-9; 7 nucleotides agree with TRBD1. The ends lost 11 bases at V and 9 bases at J; junction bases unmatched: 16. The length of the CDR3 is 14 residues. Germline CDR1 reads SEHNR; CDR2 reads FQNEAQ (reference sequence). For the CDR3, the DNA is TGTGCCGCCGGTGGTTCTGACAGGGAAGGTGAGCAGTTCTTC. Amino acids: CAAGGSDREGEQFF.